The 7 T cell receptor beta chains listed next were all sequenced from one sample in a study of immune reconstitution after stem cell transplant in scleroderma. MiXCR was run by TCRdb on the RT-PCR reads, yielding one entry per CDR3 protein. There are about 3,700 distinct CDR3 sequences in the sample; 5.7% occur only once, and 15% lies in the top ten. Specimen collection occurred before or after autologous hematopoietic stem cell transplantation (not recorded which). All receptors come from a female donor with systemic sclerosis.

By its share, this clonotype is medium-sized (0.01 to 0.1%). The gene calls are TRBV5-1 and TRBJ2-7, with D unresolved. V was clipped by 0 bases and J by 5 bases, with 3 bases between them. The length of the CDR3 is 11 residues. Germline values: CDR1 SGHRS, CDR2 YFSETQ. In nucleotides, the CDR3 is TGCGCCAGCAGCTTGGCCCACGAGCAGTACTTC. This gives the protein CASSLAHEQYF.

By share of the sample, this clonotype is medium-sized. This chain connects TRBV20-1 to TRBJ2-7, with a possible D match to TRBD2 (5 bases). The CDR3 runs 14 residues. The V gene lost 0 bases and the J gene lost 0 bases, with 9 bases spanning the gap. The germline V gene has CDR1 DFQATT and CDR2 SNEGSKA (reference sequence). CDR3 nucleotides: TGCAGTGCTAGAGATCCAAGCGGCTCCTACGAGCAGTACTTC. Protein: CSARDPSGSYEQYF.

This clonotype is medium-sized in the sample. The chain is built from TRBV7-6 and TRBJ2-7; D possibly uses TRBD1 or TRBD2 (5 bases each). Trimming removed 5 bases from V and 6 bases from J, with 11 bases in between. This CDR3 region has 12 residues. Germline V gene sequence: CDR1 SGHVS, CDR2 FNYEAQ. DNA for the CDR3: TGTGCCAGCAGCCAGGGACCCCTCGAGCAGTACTTC. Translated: CASSQGPLEQYF.

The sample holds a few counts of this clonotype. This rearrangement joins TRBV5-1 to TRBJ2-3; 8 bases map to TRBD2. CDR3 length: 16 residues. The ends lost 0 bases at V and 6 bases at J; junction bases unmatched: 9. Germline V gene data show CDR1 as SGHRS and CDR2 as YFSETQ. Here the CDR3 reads CASSLDGSGDADTQYF. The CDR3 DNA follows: TGCGCCAGCAGCTTGGACGGTAGCGGGGATGCGGATACGCAGTATTTT.

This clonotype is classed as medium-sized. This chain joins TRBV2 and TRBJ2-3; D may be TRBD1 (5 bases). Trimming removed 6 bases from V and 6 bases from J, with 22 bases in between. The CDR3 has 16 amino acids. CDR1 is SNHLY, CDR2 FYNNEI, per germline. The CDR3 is CASRHAGLSAPDTQYF. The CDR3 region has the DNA TGTGCCAGCAGGCACGCAGGGCTTTCCGCCCCGGATACGCAGTATTTT.

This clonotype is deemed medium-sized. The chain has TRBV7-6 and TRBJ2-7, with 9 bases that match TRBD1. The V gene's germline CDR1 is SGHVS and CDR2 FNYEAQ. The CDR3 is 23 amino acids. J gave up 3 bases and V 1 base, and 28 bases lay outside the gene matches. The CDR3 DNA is TGTGCCAGCAGCTTAGAGGCGGGGTCGGGGGTTATTAAACGGGACAGGGTGAACTACGAGCAGTACTTC. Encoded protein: CASSLEAGSGVIKRDRVNYEQYF. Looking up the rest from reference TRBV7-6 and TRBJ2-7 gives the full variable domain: GAGVSQSPRYKVTKRGQDVALRCDPISGHVSLYWYRQALGQGPEFLTYFNYEAQQDKSGLPNDRFSAERPEGSISTLTIQRTEQRDSAMYRCASSLEAGSGVIKRDRVNYEQYFGPGTRLTVT.

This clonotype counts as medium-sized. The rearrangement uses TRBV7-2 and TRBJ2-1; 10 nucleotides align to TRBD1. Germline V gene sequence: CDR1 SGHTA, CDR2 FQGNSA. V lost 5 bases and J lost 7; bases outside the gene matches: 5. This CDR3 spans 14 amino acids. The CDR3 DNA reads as TGTGCCAGCAGCCGGGACAGGGGAGGGAATGAGCAGTTCTTC. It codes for CASSRDRGGNEQFF.